These T cell receptor beta chains were read from a single sample in a study of T-cell reconstitution after alpha-beta-depleted transplantation in children. In TCRdb, the PCR reads were re-called with MiXCR into one record per CDR3 protein. This sample has about a million distinct CDR3 sequences, with 25% to 35% found just once. The sequences come from PBMCs, mostly from graft donor cells, collected 360 days after TCRalphabeta/CD19-depleted stem cell transplant. These receptors all stem from a boy younger than two who had a stem cell transplant for SCID, so the T cells may come from the graft donor. The CDR3 runs from the conserved cysteine through the conserved F or W. The order of the fields is clone size, J gene, V gene, D gene, CDR3 protein, CDR3 DNA. A D gene is named only where the DNA matches it firmly. The size field is filled for only some rows; it gives once, few, many or a size class.

- TRBJ1-6 TRBV12-3/TRBV12-4 - CASSLQASQGSPLHF TGTGCCAGCAGTTTACAGGCCTCTCAAGGCTCACCCCTCCACTTT
few TRBJ2-7 TRBV25-1 - CASSGQGVQEQYF TGTGCCAGCAGTGGTCAGGGAGTTCAGGAGCAGTACTTC
- TRBJ2-1 TRBV20-1 - CSASQDTHNEQFF TGCAGTGCTAGCCAGGACACTCACAATGAGCAGTTCTTC
few TRBJ1-4 TRBV4-2 TRBD1 CASSQDRWDSGEKLFF TGTGCCAGCAGCCAAGATCGGTGGGACAGTGGTGAAAAACTGTTTTTT
- TRBJ2-2 TRBV11-2 TRBD1 CASSLIGGKTGWQTGELFF TGTGCCAGCAGCTTAATTGGTGGGAAGACAGGGTGGCAAACCGGGGAGCTGTTTTTT
- TRBJ1-4 TRBV5-5 - CASSAGRGVNEKLFF TGTGCCAGCAGCGCCGGACGTGGGGTTAATGAAAAACTGTTTTTT
few TRBJ1-2 TRBV6-1 - CASTTDRYGYTF TGTGCCAGCACCACCGACCGCTATGGCTACACCTTC
- TRBJ2-1 TRBV5-5 TRBD1 CASSFLGTGGPYNEQFF TGTGCCAGCAGCTTCCTCGGCACAGGGGGCCCCTACAATGAGCAGTTCTTC
few TRBJ2-1 TRBV10-2 TRBD1 CASSESGTGGYNEQFF TGCGCCAGCAGTGAGTCCGGGACAGGGGGCTACAATGAGCAGTTCTTC
- TRBJ1-1 TRBV9 - CASSAGDRNTEAFF TGTGCCAGCAGCGCCGGCGACAGGAACACTGAAGCTTTCTTT
- TRBJ1-1 TRBV12-3/TRBV12-4 TRBD1 CASRRGTAPEAFF TGTGCCAGCAGGCGTGGGACAGCACCTGAAGCTTTCTTT
- TRBJ1-2 TRBV6-5 TRBD1 CASSYETGTGSGYTF TGTGCCAGCAGTTACGAGACCGGGACAGGGTCCGGCTACACCTTC
- TRBJ2-3 TRBV6-2/TRBV6-3 - CASKGNGLDTQYF TGTGCCAGCAAGGGAAACGGGCTAGATACGCAGTATTTT
many TRBJ2-3 TRBV6-1 - CASSRGDPTRDTQYF TGTGCCAGCAGTAGGGGGGACCCAACGAGGGATACGCAGTATTTT
few TRBJ2-7 TRBV27 - CASSLWADTRYEQYF TGTGCCAGCAGTTTATGGGCCGACACCCGCTACGAGCAGTACTTC
- TRBJ2-7 TRBV18 - CASSPGNGVLYEQYF TGTGCCAGCTCACCGGGGAACGGTGTTCTCTACGAGCAGTACTTC
- TRBJ2-7 TRBV27 TRBD1 CASSPDRPPYEQYF TGTGCCAGCAGTCCGGACAGGCCTCCTTACGAGCAGTACTTC
few TRBJ1-2 TRBV7-9 TRBD1 CASSPDRGRAYGYTF TGTGCCAGCAGCCCGGACAGGGGGCGAGCCTATGGCTACACCTTC
- TRBJ2-7 TRBV20-1 - CSAILPGASRDEQYF TGCAGTGCTATTCTTCCGGGAGCATCGAGGGACGAGCAGTACTTC
once TRBJ1-1 TRBV4-2 - CASSQSGVGRTEAFF TGTGCCAGCAGCCAATCAGGGGTTGGGCGCACTGAAGCTTTCTTT
- TRBJ2-6 TRBV20-1 - CSARWGSGANVLTF TGCAGTGCTAGGTGGGGCTCTGGGGCCAACGTCCTGACTTTC